A selection of T cell receptor beta chains follows, all from one sample in a study of blood T cell repertoires in COVID-19. TCRdb's table, derived via immunoSEQ multiplex PCR, lists solely in-frame clones and lacks some. The sample records some 110,000 clones, over 60% being singletons. Sequenced material: peripheral blood. The receptors derive from a man older than 75 with COVID-19, enrolled during active disease. Both conserved end residues are part of each CDR3. Fields, in order: J gene, V gene, D gene, clone size, CDR3 protein, CDR3 DNA. D genes are given only for firm matches. Clone size appears in some rows only: once, few, many, or a class for an expanded clone.

TRBJ1-5	TRBV7-9	TRBD1	NA	CASSLEGQGSNQPQHF	TGTGCCAGCAGCTTAGAGGGACAGGGGTCAAATCAGCCCCAGCATTTT
TRBJ1-5	TRBV19	TRBD1	few	CASRVPGGGNQPQHF	TGTGCCAGTAGAGTCCCAGGGGGAGGAAATCAGCCCCAGCATTTT
TRBJ2-5	TRBV7-3	NA	NA	CASSSDYRETQYF	TGTGCCAGCAGCTCGGACTACCGAGAGACCCAGTACTTC
TRBJ2-7	TRBV6-5	NA	NA	CASSYSAGRSYEQYF	TGTGCCAGCAGTTACTCGGCGGGCCGCTCCTACGAGCAGTACTTC
TRBJ2-7	TRBV6-5	TRBD2	NA	CASSQRELEEQYF	TGTGCCAGCAGTCAGCGGGAGCTCGAGGAGCAGTACTTC
TRBJ2-3	TRBV30	NA	NA	CAWSWGNTDTQYF	TGTGCCTGGAGTTGGGGCAACACAGATACGCAGTATTTT
TRBJ1-6	TRBV3-1/TRBV3-2	NA	NA	CASSQGLYNSPLHF	TGTGCCAGCAGCCAGGGACTATATAATTCACCCCTCCACTTT
TRBJ2-1	TRBV11-3	NA	NA	CASSSEGGGSLEQFF	TGTGCCAGCAGCTCAGAGGGTGGAGGTTCCCTTGAGCAGTTCTTC
TRBJ2-5	TRBV25-1	TRBD2	few	CASSDWTSVDQETQYF	TGTGCCAGCAGTGATTGGACTAGCGTCGACCAAGAGACCCAGTACTTC
TRBJ1-2	TRBV5-1	TRBD1	NA	CASSLGGQGEGSGYTF	TGCGCCAGCAGCTTGGGGGGACAGGGTGAGGGCTCTGGCTACACCTTC
TRBJ2-7	TRBV7-9	TRBD1	NA	CASSPRQGYEQYF	TGTGCCAGCAGCCCCCGACAGGGTTACGAGCAGTACTTC
TRBJ2-5	TRBV4-1	NA	once	CASSQEGGWGYQETQYF	TGCGCCAGCAGCCAAGAAGGGGGTTGGGGGTACCAAGAGACCCAGTACTTC
TRBJ1-2	TRBV5-1	TRBD1	NA	CASSLRGQGEYGYTF	TGCGCCAGCAGCTTGCGGGGACAGGGAGAGTATGGCTACACCTTC
TRBJ1-1	TRBV5-1	TRBD1	NA	CASSLGRGMNTEAFF	TGCGCCAGCAGCTTAGGCAGGGGGATGAACACTGAAGCTTTCTTT
TRBJ1-4	TRBV25-1	NA	NA	CASSEAVGVNEKLFF	TGTGCCAGCAGTGAAGCGGTCGGCGTTAATGAAAAACTGTTTTTT
TRBJ2-1	TRBV4-3	TRBD2	NA	CASSPGGTSIAEQFF	TGCGCCAGCAGCCCCGGAGGGACTAGCATCGCCGAGCAGTTCTTC
TRBJ2-5	TRBV5-1	NA	NA	CASSLRLGLETQYF	TGCGCCAGCAGCTTGCGACTGGGACTTGAGACCCAGTACTTC
TRBJ2-7	TRBV10-3	NA	NA	CAISEPQGYEQYF	TGTGCCATCAGTGAGCCCCAGGGCTACGAGCAGTACTTC
TRBJ2-7	TRBV6-1	TRBD2	few	CASSEQPLAAEGEQYF	TGTGCCAGCAGTGAACAGCCACTAGCGGCGGAAGGCGAGCAGTACTTC
TRBJ1-2	TRBV27	TRBD1	NA	CASSPLWDRGQGYGYTF	TGTGCCAGCAGTCCCTTGTGGGACAGGGGGCAAGGCTATGGCTACACCTTC
TRBJ2-3	TRBV7-2	TRBD1	NA	CASQTGALTDTQYF	TGTGCCAGCCAGACAGGGGCTCTAACAGATACGCAGTATTTT
TRBJ1-2	TRBV20-1	TRBD1	few	CSASETGEIGGYTF	TGCAGTGCTAGTGAGACAGGGGAGATTGGAGGCTACACCTTC
TRBJ1-2	TRBV4-2	NA	NA	CASSQAAGAAGYTF	TGTGCCAGCAGCCAAGCGGCAGGGGCGGCTGGCTACACCTTC
TRBJ1-2	TRBV6-5	NA	NA	CASSYLKGKPYGYTF	TGTGCCAGCAGTTACTTAAAGGGGAAACCCTATGGCTACACCTTC
TRBJ2-2	TRBV11-2	NA	NA	CASSAYGGIGELFF	TGTGCCAGCAGCGCGTACGGCGGGATCGGGGAGCTGTTTTTT
TRBJ1-5	TRBV7-2	NA	NA	CASSLGPDQPQHF	TGTGCCAGCAGCTTAGGTCCGGATCAGCCCCAGCATTTT
TRBJ1-6	TRBV7-9	NA	few	CASSSQGGNSPLHF	TGTGCCAGCAGCTCACAGGGTGGCAATTCACCCCTCCACTTT
TRBJ2-7	TRBV9	TRBD2	few	CASSSGLANYEQYF	TGTGCCAGCAGCTCGGGACTAGCGAACTACGAGCAGTACTTC
TRBJ1-4	TRBV28	TRBD1	NA	CASSFPGTGKDEKLFF	TGTGCCAGCAGTTTTCCCGGGACAGGGAAGGATGAAAAACTGTTTTTT